These 8 T cell receptor beta chains were sequenced from one sample in a study of human T cells and chemical hapten exposure. Documented time point: patch test 1, 2 weeks after DPC sensitization. As to treatment: therapeutic diphenylcyclopropenone sensitization with weekly scalp DPC. TCRdb reanalysed the RACE reads using MiXCR and keeps one entry per CDR3 protein. This sample has under 85,000 distinct CDR3 sequences, with 10% found just once. The specimen was whole blood, collected in connection with sensitization to the hapten diphenylcyclopropenone (DPC). These receptors all stem from a woman aged 45-60 years with alopecia areata. Some clones in this sample may be carry-over from other donors' samples.

On this clonotype itself: A read error may account for a junction end that differs from germline. J is TRBJ1-5 and V is TRBV7-2, with no clear D. This CDR3 contains 14 residues. Per the germline V gene, CDR1 is SGHTA and CDR2 is FQGNSA. The CDR3 loop reads CANSLFPGGQPQHF. CDR3 nucleotide sequence: TGTGCCAACAGCCTCTTTCCGGGCGGTCAGCCCCAGCATTTT.

This clonotype was seen many times. The CDR3 DNA sequence: TGTGCCAGCAGCCCCTCGGGAACCTACGAGCAGTACTTC. Its translation: CASSPSGTYEQYF. J is TRBJ2-7 and V is TRBV28; the D gene is possibly TRBD2 (5 bases). Germline lookup yields CDR1 MDHEN and CDR2 SYDVKM. V lost 6 bases to trimming and J lost 2 bases, with 11 bases between them. The CDR3 has 13 amino acids.

Only a few counts were recorded for this clonotype. The V call is TRBV29-1, the J call TRBJ1-1; D is unclear. There are 10 residues in the CDR3. V was clipped by 7 bases and J by 0 bases, with 3 bases between them. Germline V gene lookup returns CDR1 SQVTM and CDR2 ANQGSEA. CDR3 DNA sequence: TGCAGCGGGATGAACACTGAAGCTTTCTTT. Amino acids: CSGMNTEAFF.

This chain joins TRBV11-2 and TRBJ2-1, with D tentatively TRBD1 (6 bases). From germline, CDR1 is SGHAT and CDR2 FQNNGV. The CDR3 spans 13 residues. Trimming pared 4 bases from V and 12 bases from J, leaving 16 bases between. The CDR3 reads CASSSTGSRGQFF. DNA for the CDR3: TGTGCCAGCAGCTCGACAGGTAGTAGGGGGCAGTTCTTC.

This clonotype was detected many times. This chain connects TRBV15 to TRBJ2-1, with D perhaps matching TRBD1 (5 bases). This CDR3 has 15 amino acids. The germline V gene has CDR1 LNHNV and CDR2 YYDKDF (reference sequence). Trimming removed 4 bases at V and 5 bases at J, with 15 bases between. The CDR3 region has the DNA TGTGCCACCAGCATCCCGACAGACCCGGACAATGAGCAGTTCTTC. It yields the protein CATSIPTDPDNEQFF. Together with reference TRBV15 and TRBJ2-1, the CDR3 gives the full variable domain: DAMVIQNPRYQVTQFGKPVTLSCSQTLNHNVMYWYQQKSSQAPKLLFHYYDKDFNNEADTPDNFQSRRPNTSFCFLDIRSPGLGDTAMYLCATSIPTDPDNEQFFGPGTRLTVL.

This clonotype was detected ten times or more. V gene TRBV28 combines with J gene TRBJ2-1; D perhaps matches TRBD1 (5 bases). Germline CDR1 MDHEN, CDR2 SYDVKM. CDR3 length: 14 amino acids. V shed 7 bases and J shed 6 bases, with 16 bases lying between them. The CDR3 protein is CASITHAGSNEQFF. CDR3 DNA sequence: TGTGCCAGCATCACCCACGCAGGGTCCAATGAGCAGTTCTTC.

This clonotype was detected a few times. V is TRBV9 and J is TRBJ2-1; 10 positions match TRBD2. There are 14 residues in the CDR3. V lost 5 bases, J lost 9 bases, and 8 bases stayed unmatched. CDR1 is SGDLS and CDR2 is YYNGEE in the germline V gene. CDR3 DNA: TGTGCCAGCAGGTCTAGCGGGAGTACGCCTGAGCAGTTCTTC. It encodes CASRSSGSTPEQFF.

The J gene is TRBJ2-2, the V gene TRBV9, with D hard to call. Germline CDR1 is SGDLS and CDR2 is YYNGEE. This CDR3 region has 15 residues. The V gene lost 2 bases and the J gene lost 3 bases, with 11 bases spanning the gap. CDR3 sequence: CASSVGRTYTGELFF. CDR3 sequence (DNA): TGTGCCAGCAGCGTGGGTCGTACCTACACCGGGGAGCTGTTTTTT.